Listed below are T cell receptor beta chains from one sample, sequenced in a study of cytomegalovirus exposure and HLA in healthy donors. The data were produced by immunoSEQ multiplex PCR, yet TCRdb's version contains in-frame clones alone and is incomplete. Among roughly 190,000 clones, around 81% were seen once, and the ten largest hold about 1.8%. The sequenced material came from PBMCs. These receptors were obtained from a man aged 18 to 35 in good health and CMV-seronegative. CDR3s include the opening cysteine and the closing phenylalanine or tryptophan. Fields, in order: CDR3 protein, CDR3 DNA, D gene, clone size, V gene, J gene. The D gene is left open where the match is weak. Clone size is shown for a subset of rows, as once, few, many or a class of expanded clone.

CASSPAGTGGYGYTF	TGCGCCAGCAGCCCGGCCGGGACAGGGGGCTATGGCTACACCTTC	TRBD1	once	TRBV5-1	TRBJ1-2
CASTLKAGFDGYTF	TGTGCCAGCACCCTAAAGGCAGGGTTCGATGGCTACACCTTC	NA	NA	TRBV2	TRBJ1-2
CASSLTSGGGTQYF	TGTGCCAGCAGCTTAACTAGCGGGGGTGGGACCCAGTACTTC	TRBD2	NA	TRBV7-9	TRBJ2-5
CASFTFWQFDFVETQYF	TGTGCCAGCTTCACCTTCTGGCAGTTCGATTTTGTGGAGACCCAGTACTTC	NA	NA	TRBV2	TRBJ2-5
CASSLSGASVLTF	TGTGCCAGCAGCTTATCTGGGGCCAGCGTCCTGACTTTC	NA	NA	TRBV5-4	TRBJ2-6
CASSWSGSSYEQYF	TGCGCCAGCAGTTGGAGCGGGTCCTCCTACGAGCAGTACTTC	NA	NA	TRBV5-1	TRBJ2-7
CASSRDRGHEQFF	TGTGCCAGCAGCCGGGACAGGGGACATGAGCAGTTCTTC	TRBD1	once	TRBV9	TRBJ2-1
CAWMSGPSGELFF	TGTGCCTGGATGAGCGGTCCCTCCGGGGAGCTGTTTTTT	NA	NA	TRBV30	TRBJ2-2
CASSPGRDWDGRGEKLFF	TGTGCCAGCAGCCCCGGGAGGGATTGGGATGGCCGGGGAGAAAAACTGTTTTTT	NA	NA	TRBV28	TRBJ1-4
CAIGAGNTDTQYF	TGTGCCATCGGGGCAGGTAACACAGATACGCAGTATTTT	NA	NA	TRBV10-3	TRBJ2-3
CASKRSSNQPQHF	TGTGCCAGCAAGCGTAGTAGCAATCAGCCCCAGCATTTT	NA	NA	TRBV6-5	TRBJ1-5
CASSQEYTYEQYF	TGCGCCAGCAGCCAAGAATATACCTACGAGCAGTACTTC	NA	few	TRBV4-1	TRBJ2-7
CASSLFGDNRELFF	TGTGCCAGCAGCTTGTTCGGGGACAACCGGGAGCTGTTTTTT	NA	NA	TRBV5-4	TRBJ2-2
CATSRAGGTELFF	TGTGCCACCAGCAGAGCCGGCGGAACGGAGCTGTTTTTT	NA	NA	TRBV15	TRBJ2-2
CASSSGRGDSYNSPLHF	TGTGCCAGCAGCTCTGGGAGGGGCGACTCCTATAATTCACCCCTCCACTTT	NA	NA	TRBV7-2	TRBJ1-6
CASSVGLDTQYF	TGTGCCAGCAGTGTGGGGCTAGATACGCAGTATTTT	NA	NA	TRBV25-1	TRBJ2-3
CASSLAGFGRQETQYF	TGTGCCAGCAGTTTGGCGGGTTTCGGCAGGCAAGAGACCCAGTACTTC	NA	NA	TRBV27	TRBJ2-5
CASSLEQRDTEAFF	TGTGCCAGCAGCTTAGAACAGCGGGACACTGAAGCTTTCTTT	NA	NA	TRBV7-9	TRBJ1-1
CASSSPTSGSPPGNEQFF	TGCGCCAGCAGCTCGCCGACTAGCGGGAGCCCTCCGGGCAATGAGCAGTTCTTC	TRBD2	once	TRBV4-1	TRBJ2-1
CASSPRAGGPETQYF	TGTGCCAGCAGCCCGAGAGCGGGGGGGCCCGAGACCCAGTACTTC	TRBD2	NA	TRBV9	TRBJ2-5
CASRHQELVSTDTQYF	TGCGCCAGCAGGCACCAAGAACTAGTATCGACAGATACGCAGTATTTT	NA	NA	TRBV5-1	TRBJ2-3
CASNLAGQGAGNEQFF	TGTGCCAGCAACCTGGCGGGGCAGGGGGCGGGAAATGAGCAGTTCTTC	TRBD1	NA	TRBV27	TRBJ2-1
CASSQEGGKFLKAEAFF	TGTGCCAGCAGCCAAGAAGGAGGGAAATTTTTAAAGGCTGAAGCTTTCTTT	NA	once	TRBV14	TRBJ1-1
CASTEGLTGNSGNTIYF	TGCGCCAGCACCGAAGGGCTTACAGGAAACTCTGGAAACACCATATATTTT	NA	NA	TRBV4-3	TRBJ1-3
CSASSGGYTDTQYF	TGCAGCGCCTCTAGCGGGGGTTACACAGATACGCAGTATTTT	TRBD2	NA	TRBV29-1	TRBJ2-3
CASSLKAQTGTDEAFF	TGTGCCAGCAGTCTCAAAGCCCAAACCGGGACAGATGAAGCTTTCTTT	TRBD1	NA	TRBV16	TRBJ1-1
CASSLSRGGGYYNEQFF	TGTGCCAGCAGTTTATCACGGGGGGGCGGATACTACAATGAGCAGTTCTTC	TRBD2	NA	TRBV27	TRBJ2-1
CASSTHRVSEQFF	TGTGCCAGTAGTACCCACAGGGTTAGTGAGCAGTTCTTC	NA	NA	TRBV19	TRBJ2-1
CASSGPRQGVNSPLHF	TGTGCCAGCAGCGGGCCAAGACAGGGGGTTAATTCACCCCTCCACTTT	TRBD1	NA	TRBV5-4	TRBJ1-6
CASSLVRRGAEGYTF	TGTGCCAGCAGCTTGGTTCGTCGGGGGGCGGAAGGCTACACCTTC	NA	NA	TRBV5-6	TRBJ1-2
CASSLRDRQNEKLFF	TGCGCCAGCAGCCTTAGGGACAGACAAAATGAAAAACTGTTTTTT	TRBD1	few	TRBV4-1	TRBJ1-4
CASSSGYGYTF	TGCGCCAGCAGCTCGGGCTATGGCTACACCTTC	NA	few	TRBV4-1	TRBJ1-2
CASSQGQATGNTIYF	TGTGCCAGCAGCCAGGGACAGGCTACTGGAAACACCATATATTTT	TRBD1	NA	TRBV14	TRBJ1-3
CASSLLTGLKNTDTQYF	TGTGCCAGCAGTTTACTGACGGGACTTAAGAACACAGATACGCAGTATTTT	NA	NA	TRBV28	TRBJ2-3
CASSIGVGNQPQHF	TGTGCCAGTAGTATCGGAGTTGGCAATCAGCCCCAGCATTTT	NA	NA	TRBV19	TRBJ1-5